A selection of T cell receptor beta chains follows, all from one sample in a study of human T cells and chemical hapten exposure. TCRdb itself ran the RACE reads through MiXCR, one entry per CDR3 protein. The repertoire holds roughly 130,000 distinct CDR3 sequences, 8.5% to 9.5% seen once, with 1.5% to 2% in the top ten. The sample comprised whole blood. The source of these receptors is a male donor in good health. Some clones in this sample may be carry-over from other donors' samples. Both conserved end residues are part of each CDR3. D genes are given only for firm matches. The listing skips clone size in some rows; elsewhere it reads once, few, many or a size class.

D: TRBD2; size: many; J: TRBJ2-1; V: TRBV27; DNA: TGTGCCAGCAGTTTATTAGCGGGACACAATGAGCAGTTCTTC; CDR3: CASSLLAGHNEQFF
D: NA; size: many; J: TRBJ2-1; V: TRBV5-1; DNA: TGCGCCAGCAGCCCGCTCTCTACCAACTACAATGAGCAGTTCTTC; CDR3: CASSPLSTNYNEQFF
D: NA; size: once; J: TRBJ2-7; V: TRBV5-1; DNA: TGCGCCAGCAGCTTGGATGGCTACGAGCAGCACTTC; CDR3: CASSLDGYEQHF
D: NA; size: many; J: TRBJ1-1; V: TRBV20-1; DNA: TGCAGTGCTAGAGATCGGCAGGGTACTGAAGCTTTCTTT; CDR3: CSARDRQGTEAFF
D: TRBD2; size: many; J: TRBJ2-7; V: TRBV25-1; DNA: TGTGCCAGCAGTGCAGGAGGGACTAGCGGTCGGGACTACGAGCAGTACTTC; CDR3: CASSAGGTSGRDYEQYF
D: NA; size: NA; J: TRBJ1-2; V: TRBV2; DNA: TGTGCCAGCAGATTTGAGGGTACGGGATATGGCTACACCTTC; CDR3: CASRFEGTGYGYTF
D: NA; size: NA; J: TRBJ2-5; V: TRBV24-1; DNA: TGTGCCACCAGTGACCCCGATTTGGGGGAGACCCAGTACTTC; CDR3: CATSDPDLGETQYF
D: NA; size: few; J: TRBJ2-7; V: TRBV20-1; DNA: TGCAGTGCTAGGCCGCTGATCAGGGCGTTCCTGAACGAGCAGTACTTC; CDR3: CSARPLIRAFLNEQYF
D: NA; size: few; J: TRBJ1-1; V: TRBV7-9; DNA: TGTGCCAGCAGGACAACTCGGACAGTTATGAACACTGAAGCTTTCTTT; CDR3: CASRTTRTVMNTEAFF
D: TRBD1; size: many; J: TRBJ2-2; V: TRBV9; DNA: TGTGCCAGCAGCGTGACAGGGGACACCGGGGAGCTGTTTTTT; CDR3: CASSVTGDTGELFF
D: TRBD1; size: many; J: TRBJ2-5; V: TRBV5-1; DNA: TGCGCCAGCAGCTTGTTTACAGGGGTAGAGACCCAGTACTTC; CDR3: CASSLFTGVETQYF
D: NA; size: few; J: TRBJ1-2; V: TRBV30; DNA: TGTGCCTGGCCGGCAGGGCCGAATGGCTACACCTTC; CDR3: CAWPAGPNGYTF
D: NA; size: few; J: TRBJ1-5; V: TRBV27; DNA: TGTGCCAGTGGTGGCGGAGGCAATCAGCCCCAGCATTTT; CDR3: CASGGGGNQPQHF
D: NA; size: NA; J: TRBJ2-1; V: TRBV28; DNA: TGTGCCAGCAGCCTCGGACAGGAGGGCGATGAGCAGTTCTTC; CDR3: CASSLGQEGDEQFF
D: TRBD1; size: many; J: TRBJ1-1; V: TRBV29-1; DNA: TGCAGCACCAACAGGGGGCGCCTATTCCCTGAAGCTTTCTTT; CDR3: CSTNRGRLFPEAFF
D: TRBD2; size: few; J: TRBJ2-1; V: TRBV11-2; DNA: TGTGCCAGCAGCTTACGGTCTAGCGGGGGGTCCTACAATGAGCAGTTCTTC; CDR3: CASSLRSSGGSYNEQFF
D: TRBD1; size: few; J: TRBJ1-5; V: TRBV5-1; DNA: TGCGCCAGCAGCTTGTCGGGACAGGGGATTCAGCCCCAGCATTTT; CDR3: CASSLSGQGIQPQHF
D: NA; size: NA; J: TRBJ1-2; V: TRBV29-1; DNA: TGCAGCGCCGGGAGACAGCTCTCCTATGGCTACACCTTC; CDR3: CSAGRQLSYGYTF
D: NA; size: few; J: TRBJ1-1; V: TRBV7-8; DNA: TGTGCCAGCAGCAAAGAGACCCGGGAGGCTGAAGCTTTCTTT; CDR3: CASSKETREAEAFF
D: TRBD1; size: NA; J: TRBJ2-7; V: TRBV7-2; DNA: TGTGCCAGCAGCTTAGCATCTGACAGGGGAACCTACGAGCAGTACTTC; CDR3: CASSLASDRGTYEQYF
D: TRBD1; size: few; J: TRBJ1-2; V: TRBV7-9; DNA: TGTGCCAGCAGCTCCGTGACAGGGACTAACTATGGCTACACCTTC; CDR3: CASSSVTGTNYGYTF
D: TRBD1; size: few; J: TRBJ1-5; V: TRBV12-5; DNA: TGTGCTAGTGGTTTAGGTGGACAGGGAAGTCAGCCCCAGCATTTT; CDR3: CASGLGGQGSQPQHF
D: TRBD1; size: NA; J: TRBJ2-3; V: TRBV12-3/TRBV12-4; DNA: TGTGCCAGCAGCCCGGGGACAGGCACAGATACGCAGTATTTT; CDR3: CASSPGTGTDTQYF
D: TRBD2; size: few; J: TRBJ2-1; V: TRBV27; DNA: TGTGCCAGCAGTTGGGCGGGGGACCCGTACAATGAGCAGTTCTTC; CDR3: CASSWAGDPYNEQFF
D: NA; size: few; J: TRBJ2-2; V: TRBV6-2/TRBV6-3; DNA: TGTGCCAGCAGTTATATCCCCGGGGAGCTGTTTTTT; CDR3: CASSYIPGELFF
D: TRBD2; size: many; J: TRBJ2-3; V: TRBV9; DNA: TGTGCCAGCAGCGTTCTAGCGGGAGGACTCACAGATACGCAGTATTTT; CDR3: CASSVLAGGLTDTQYF
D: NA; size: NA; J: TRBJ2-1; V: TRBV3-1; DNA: TGTGCCAGCAGCCAAGATTTGAGGGGGAATGAGCAGTTCTTC; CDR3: CASSQDLRGNEQFF
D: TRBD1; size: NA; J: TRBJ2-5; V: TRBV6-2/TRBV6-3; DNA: TGTGCCAGCAGTTACACGGACAGGGGAAAGGGAGAGACCCAGTACTTC; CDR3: CASSYTDRGKGETQYF
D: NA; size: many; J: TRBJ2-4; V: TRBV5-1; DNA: TGCGCCAGCAGCTTTGGGGACTTAGCCAAAAACATTCAGTACTTC; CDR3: CASSFGDLAKNIQYF
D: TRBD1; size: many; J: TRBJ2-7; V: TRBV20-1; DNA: TGCAGTGCTAGAACAAGTATATGGGACAGGGAAACATCGTACGAGCAGTACTTC; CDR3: CSARTSIWDRETSYEQYF
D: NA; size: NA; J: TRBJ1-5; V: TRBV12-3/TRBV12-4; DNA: TGTGCCAGCAGTTTGGACGGGCTCAATCAGCCCCAGCATTTT; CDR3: CASSLDGLNQPQHF
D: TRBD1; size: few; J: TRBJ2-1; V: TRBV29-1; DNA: TGCAGCGTTGTCCGCCCGGGACAGTTTTACAATGAGCAGTTCTTC; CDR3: CSVVRPGQFYNEQFF
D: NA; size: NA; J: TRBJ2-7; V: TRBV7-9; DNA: TGTGCCAGCAGCTTAGGAAGTCCTAGCTCCGAGCAGTACTTC; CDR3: CASSLGSPSSEQYF
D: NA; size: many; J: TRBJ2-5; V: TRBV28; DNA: TGTGCCAGCACCGCTGTAGGGTCCCAGTACTTC; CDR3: CASTAVGSQYF
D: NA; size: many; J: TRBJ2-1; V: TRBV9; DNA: TGTGCCAGCAGCGTAGATGGGGACAATGAGCAGTTCTTC; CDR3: CASSVDGDNEQFF
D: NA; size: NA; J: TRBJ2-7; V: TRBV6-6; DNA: TGTGCCAGCAGTTTCCAACCGGACAGTTACTACGAGCAGTACTTC; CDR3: CASSFQPDSYYEQYF
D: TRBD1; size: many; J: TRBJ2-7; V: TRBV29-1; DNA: TGCAGCGTGACCGACAGGGGTCTCCTCTTCGAGCAGTACTTC; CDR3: CSVTDRGLLFEQYF
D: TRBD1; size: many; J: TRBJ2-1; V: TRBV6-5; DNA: TGTGCCAGCAGTTCCGGGACAGGGGGCGGGAATGAGCAGTTCTTC; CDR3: CASSSGTGGGNEQFF
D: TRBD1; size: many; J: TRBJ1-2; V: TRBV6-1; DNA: TGTGCCAGCAGTGTACAGGGGATGTATGGCTACACCTTC; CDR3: CASSVQGMYGYTF
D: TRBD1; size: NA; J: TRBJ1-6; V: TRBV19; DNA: TGTGCCAGTAGTATGACAGGGGGAGTTTCACCCCTCCACTTT; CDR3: CASSMTGGVSPLHF
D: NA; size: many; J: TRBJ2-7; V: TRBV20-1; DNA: TGCAGTGCTAGACGACAGAGTCCCTACGAGCAGTACTTC; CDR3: CSARRQSPYEQYF
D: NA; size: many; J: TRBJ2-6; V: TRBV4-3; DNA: TGCGCCAGCAGCCAAGTAAGCGGCTCTGGGGCCAACGTCCTGACTTTC; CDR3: CASSQVSGSGANVLTF
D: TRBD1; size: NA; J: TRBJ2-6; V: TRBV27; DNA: TGTGCCAGCAGTTCCCCGACAGGGGGGGCTGGGGCCAACGTCCTGACTTTC; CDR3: CASSSPTGGAGANVLTF
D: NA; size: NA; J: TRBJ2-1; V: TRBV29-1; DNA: TGCAGCGTTACCAAGCCCCCGGGCTCCAGCGATGAGCAGTTCTTC; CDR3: CSVTKPPGSSDEQFF
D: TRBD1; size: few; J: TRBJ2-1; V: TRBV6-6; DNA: TGTGCCAGCAGGCCGGGACAGGCACCCTACAATGAGCAGTTCTTC; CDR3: CASRPGQAPYNEQFF
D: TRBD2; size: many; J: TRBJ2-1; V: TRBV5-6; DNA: TGTGCCAGCAGCCTTCCCGGGACTAGCGGGAGCCGGGAGCAGTTCTTC; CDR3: CASSLPGTSGSREQFF
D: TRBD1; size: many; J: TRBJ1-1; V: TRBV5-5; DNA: TGTGCCAGCAGCGTGGGACAGGGTACTGAAGCTTTCTTT; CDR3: CASSVGQGTEAFF
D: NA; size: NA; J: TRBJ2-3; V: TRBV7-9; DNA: TGTGCCAGCAGCTTAAACCCCCTTTCGAGCACAGATACGCAGTATTTT; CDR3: CASSLNPLSSTDTQYF
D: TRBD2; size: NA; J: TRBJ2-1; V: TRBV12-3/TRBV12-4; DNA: TGTGCCAGCAGTCCGGGACTAGAAATAGAGCAGTTCTTC; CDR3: CASSPGLEIEQFF
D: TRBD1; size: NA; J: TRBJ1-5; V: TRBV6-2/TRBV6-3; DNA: TGTGCCAGCAGTCGCATCCTGACAGGGCTAGTCTATCAGCCCCAGCATTTT; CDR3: CASSRILTGLVYQPQHF
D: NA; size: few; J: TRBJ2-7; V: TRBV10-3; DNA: TGTGCCATCAGGGATCCCGGGCGAGGGCTCTCCTACGAGCAGTACTTC; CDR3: CAIRDPGRGLSYEQYF
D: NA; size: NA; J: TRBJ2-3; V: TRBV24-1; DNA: TGTGCCACCAGTGATTCCCAGAGTACAGATACGCAGTATTTT; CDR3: CATSDSQSTDTQYF
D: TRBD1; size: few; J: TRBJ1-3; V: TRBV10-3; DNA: TGTGCCATCAGTGGACCCTGGACAGGGGAAAACGACACCATATATTTT; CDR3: CAISGPWTGENDTIYF
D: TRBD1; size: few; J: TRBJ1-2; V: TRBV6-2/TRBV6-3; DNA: TGTGCCAGCAGTTGGAGAGGACAGGGTTTGAGCGGGAACTATGGCTACACCTTC; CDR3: CASSWRGQGLSGNYGYTF
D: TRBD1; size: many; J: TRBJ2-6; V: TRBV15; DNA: TGTGCCACCAGCAGTAGACAGGGTACTGGGGCCAACGTCCTGACTTTC; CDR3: CATSSRQGTGANVLTF
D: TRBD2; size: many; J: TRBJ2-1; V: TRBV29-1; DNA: TGCAGCGTTGGAAACTTACTAGCGGGTGGTAATGAGCAGTTCTTC; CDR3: CSVGNLLAGGNEQFF
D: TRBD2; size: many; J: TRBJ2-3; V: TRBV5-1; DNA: TGCGCCAGCAGCCGGGGACTAGCGAACCCAGATACGCAGTATTTT; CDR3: CASSRGLANPDTQYF